The sequence of this T cell receptor beta chain was determined in a study of technical replicates of blood from a few donors. V was shortened by 6 bases and J by 2 bases, with 15 bases between the two germline ends. Germline values: CDR1 SGHRS, CDR2 YFSETQ. This CDR3 is built from 14 residues. The data were produced by immunoSEQ multiplex PCR, yet TCRdb's version contains in-frame clones alone and is incomplete. The repertoire includes around 70,000 clones, 95% to 97% of them detected once, and approximately 0.26% sits in the top ten. Sequencing was carried out using T cells isolated from PBMCs. The source of this sequence is a human donor in good health. The chain combines TRBV5-1 with TRBJ2-7; D possibly corresponds to TRBD2 (6 bases). CDR3 coding DNA: TGCGCCAGCACCTCCTATAGCGGAACCTACGAGCAGTACTTC. It is translated as CASTSYSGTYEQYF.